This TCR beta chain emerged from a study of blood T cell repertoires in COVID-19. Study information: The United States, Italy and Spain provided the acute and convalescent COVID-19 samples.

In the original processing: Reference gene primers were amplified, and this amplification served to estimate nucleated cell counts. Libraries were prepared by immunoSEQ multiplex PCR; TCRdb keeps only in-frame clonotypes and omits some of them. The V and J calls and clone size come from that table; D and trimming were worked out from the DNA. The sample carries about 230,000 clones, approximately 84% recorded once. The V gene lost 5 bases and the J gene lost 1 base, with 8 bases spanning the gap. CDR1 is MNHEY and CDR2 is SVGAGI in the germline V gene. This CDR3 region has 13 residues. The chain links TRBV6-5 to TRBJ1-1, with D maybe TRBD1 (6 bases). Source material: peripheral blood. The TCR originated in a man in his fifties or sixties with COVID-19, enrolled during active disease. The CDR3 is CASSTTGNTEAFF. CDR3 nucleotides: TGTGCCAGCAGTACGACAGGGAACACTGAAGCTTTCTTT.